The subject of this entry is one T cell receptor (beta chain). This clonotype was observed at least ten times. What this receptor recognizes is not known. No clone much larger than this one lies a single base away; base qualities are absent. The reads were generated on an Illumina NovaSeq 6000. TCRalpha and TCRbeta cDNA libraries were built by 5'RACE with constant-segment primers, adding sample barcodes and unique molecular identifiers. RNA was extracted from every sample with Trizol reagent. Library amplification was performed in two PCR steps, and a second sample barcode and Illumina TruSeq adapters were introduced in the second step. Sequencing of the libraries was done on an Illumina NovaSeq, producing 2 x 150 bp paired-end reads. The published analysis was carried out like this. The reads were demultiplexed and collapsed into UMI-guided consensus sequences using migec v1.2.7. Using mixcr v2.1.11, the UMI consensuses were aligned to TRA and TRB V and J templates and assembled into clonotypes. A clonotype was counted as expanded or contracted only when both edgeR and NoisET called the clonotype significant, with the noise models trained on biological replicates. For edgeR calls, a false discovery rate-adjusted p below 0.01 and a log2 fold-change threshold of 1 were applied. As an exploratory analysis of dynamics, max-normalized trajectories of the 1000 most abundant clonotypes were examined with PCA combined with hierarchical clustering. Separately sequenced CD4+ and CD8+ repertoires were used to assign the CD4 or CD8 phenotype of responding clones. The public reads were run again by TCRdb, first through fastp at Q25 and then through MiXCR, and only productive beta chains were kept. Rows with one shared CDR3 protein collapse into an entry with the most common genes and DNA. These V and J calls rely on TCRdb rather than the paper's analysis. The sample table contains around 200,000 distinct CDR3 sequences; only one count was recorded for roughly 17% of them. Together, the top ten hold 2% to 2.5% of the sample.

These data belong to a study of T-cell memory formation after mild COVID-19 (dated by TCRdb to the early 2020s). In the study overall: TCR sequence clusters from the two donors were largely donor specific. The cohort comprised two young, previously healthy adult volunteers, one female and one male. In two donors, T-cell clones that expanded and contracted after mild COVID-19 were tracked by sequencing TCRalpha and TCRbeta repertoires over time.

Overall study outcomes, separate from this receptor: Whether the second-wave clones peaking on day 37 were SARS-CoV-2 specific was not confirmed. The detection of some responding clones in pre-infection memory suggests that pre-existing cross-reactive memory T cells joined the SARS-CoV-2 response. The study covered only a couple of mild cases, and larger cohorts including severe cases with pre-infection samples were considered necessary. Contracting CD4+ clones appeared mostly in the CM and EM memory subsets, whereas CD8+ clones were enriched in EMRA. Clones that contracted from day 15 to 85 showed balanced CD4/CD8 phenotypes, whereas a second wave of clones that expanded from day 15 to 37 leaned towards CD4+.

V and J are truncated by 6 bases and 5 bases respectively, leaving an intervening sequence of 25 bases. Based on the germline V gene, the CDR1 and CDR2 sequences are SQVTM and ANQGSEA. There are 16 amino acids in the CDR3, from cysteine to phenylalanine inclusive. The only DNA kept is the CDR3, 48 bases in frame from the first base. Ficoll-Paque density gradient centrifugation was the method used to isolate PBMCs. The sequence joins TRBV29-1 to TRBJ1-1; possibly the D gene is TRBD1, per 6 matching bases. The receptor was derived from an adult woman who had mild COVID-19 (a few samples of this study predate the infection). The sample titles of this study are shuffled in the database, so cell type and time point are left out; the donor was told from shared clones. Sample: PBMCs or a T cell subset sorted from them (not recorded which). Here the CDR3 is given as CSVGFGGPREGTEAFF. The base sequence is TGCAGCGTGGGGTTCGGGGGGCCCAGAGAGGGGACTGAAGCTTTCTTT. The entire variable domain, with the stretches around the CDR3 drawn from the reference TRBV29-1 and TRBJ1-1 proteins, is SAVISQKPSRDICQRGTSLTIQCQVDSQVTMMFWYRQQPGQSLTLIATANQGSEATYESGFVIDKFPISRPNLTFSTLTVSNMSPEDSSIYLCSVGFGGPREGTEAFFGQGTRLTVV.